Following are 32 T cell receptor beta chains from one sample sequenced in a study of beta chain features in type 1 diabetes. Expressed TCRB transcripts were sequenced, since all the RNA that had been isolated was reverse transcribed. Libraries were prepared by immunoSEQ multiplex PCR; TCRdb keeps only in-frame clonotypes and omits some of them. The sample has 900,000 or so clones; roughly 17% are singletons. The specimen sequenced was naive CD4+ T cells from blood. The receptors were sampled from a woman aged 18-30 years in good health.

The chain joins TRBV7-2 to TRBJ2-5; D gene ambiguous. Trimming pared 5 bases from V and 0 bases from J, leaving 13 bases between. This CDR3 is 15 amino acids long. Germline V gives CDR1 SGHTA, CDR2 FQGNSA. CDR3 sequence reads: CASSRNGLHQETQYF. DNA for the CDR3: TGTGCCAGCAGCCGAAACGGGCTCCACCAAGAGACCCAGTACTTC.

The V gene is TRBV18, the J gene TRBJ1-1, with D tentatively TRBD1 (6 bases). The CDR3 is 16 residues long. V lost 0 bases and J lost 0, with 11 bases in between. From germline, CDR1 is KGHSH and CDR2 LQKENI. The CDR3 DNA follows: TGTGCCAGCTCACCACCGTGGGGGCGTTTGAACACTGAAGCTTTCTTT. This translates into CASSPPWGRLNTEAFF.

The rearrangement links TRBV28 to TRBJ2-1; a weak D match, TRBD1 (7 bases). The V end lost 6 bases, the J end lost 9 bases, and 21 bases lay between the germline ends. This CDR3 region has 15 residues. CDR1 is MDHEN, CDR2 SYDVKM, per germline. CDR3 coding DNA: TGTGCCAGCAGCTGGGCAGGGGGGCTTTCGACTGAGCAGTTCTTC. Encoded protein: CASSWAGGLSTEQFF.

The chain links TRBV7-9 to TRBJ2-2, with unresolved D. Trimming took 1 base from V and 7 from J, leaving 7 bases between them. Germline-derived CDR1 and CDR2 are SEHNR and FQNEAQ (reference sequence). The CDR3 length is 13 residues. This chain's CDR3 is CASSLEYGGELFF. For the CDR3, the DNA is TGTGCCAGCAGCTTAGAATACGGCGGGGAGCTGTTTTTT.

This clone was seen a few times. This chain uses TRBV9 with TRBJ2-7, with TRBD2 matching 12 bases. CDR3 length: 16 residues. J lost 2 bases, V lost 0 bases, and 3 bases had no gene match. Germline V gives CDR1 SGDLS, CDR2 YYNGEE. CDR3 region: CASSVGTSGATYEQYF. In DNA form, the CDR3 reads TGTGCCAGCAGCGTAGGGACTAGCGGGGCTACCTACGAGCAGTACTTC.

DNA for the CDR3: TGTGCCAGCAGCCATAGACAGATACAAGAGACCCAGTACTTC. Translation: CASSHRQIQETQYF. This chain uses TRBV7-9 with TRBJ2-5, with a tentative D call TRBD1 (5 bases). Trimming stripped 5 bases from V and 2 bases from J, with 12 bases between. The CDR3 has 14 amino acids. Germline V gene lookup returns CDR1 SEHNR and CDR2 FQNEAQ (reference sequence).

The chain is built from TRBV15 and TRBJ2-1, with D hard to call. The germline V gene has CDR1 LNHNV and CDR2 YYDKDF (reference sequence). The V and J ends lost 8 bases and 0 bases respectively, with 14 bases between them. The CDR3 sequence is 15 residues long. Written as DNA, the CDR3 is TGTGCCACCGCCTGGGCAGTTAGCTCCTACAATGAGCAGTTCTTC. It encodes CATAWAVSSYNEQFF.

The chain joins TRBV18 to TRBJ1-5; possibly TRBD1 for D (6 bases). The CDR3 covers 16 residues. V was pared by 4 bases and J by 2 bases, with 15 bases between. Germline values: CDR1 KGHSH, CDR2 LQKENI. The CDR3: CASSLQGSGGNQPQHF. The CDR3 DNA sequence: TGTGCCAGCTCACTACAGGGAAGTGGAGGCAATCAGCCCCAGCATTTT.

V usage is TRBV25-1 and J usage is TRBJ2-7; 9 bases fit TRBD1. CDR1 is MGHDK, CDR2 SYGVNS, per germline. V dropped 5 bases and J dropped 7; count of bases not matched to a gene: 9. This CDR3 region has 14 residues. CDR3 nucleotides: TGTGCCAGCAGTAAACGGACAGGGGCGGGGGAGCAGTACTTC. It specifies CASSKRTGAGEQYF.

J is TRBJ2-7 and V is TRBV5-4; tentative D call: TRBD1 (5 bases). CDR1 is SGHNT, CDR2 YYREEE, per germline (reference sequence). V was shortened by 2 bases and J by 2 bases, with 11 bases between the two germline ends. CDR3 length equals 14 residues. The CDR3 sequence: CASSFDSRTYEQYF. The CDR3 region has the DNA TGTGCCAGCAGCTTTGACAGCCGTACCTACGAGCAGTACTTC.

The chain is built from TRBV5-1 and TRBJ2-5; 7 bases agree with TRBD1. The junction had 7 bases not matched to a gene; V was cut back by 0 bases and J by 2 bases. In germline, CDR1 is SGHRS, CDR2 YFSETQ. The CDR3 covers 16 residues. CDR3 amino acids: CASSLAAPGQQETQYF. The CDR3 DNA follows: TGCGCCAGCAGCTTGGCCGCTCCGGGACAGCAAGAGACCCAGTACTTC.

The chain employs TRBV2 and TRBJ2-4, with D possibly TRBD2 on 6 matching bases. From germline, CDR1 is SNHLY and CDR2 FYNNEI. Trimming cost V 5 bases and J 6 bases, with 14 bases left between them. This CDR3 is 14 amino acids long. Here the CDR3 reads CASSPRGSGNIQYF. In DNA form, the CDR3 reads TGTGCCAGCAGTCCCCGTGGTAGCGGAAACATTCAGTACTTC.

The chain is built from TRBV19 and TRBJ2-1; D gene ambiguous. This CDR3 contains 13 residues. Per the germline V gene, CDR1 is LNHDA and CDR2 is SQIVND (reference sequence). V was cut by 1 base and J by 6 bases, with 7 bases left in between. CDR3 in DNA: TGTGCCAGTAGTATAGCGGCCAGCAATGAGCAGTTCTTC. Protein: CASSIAASNEQFF.

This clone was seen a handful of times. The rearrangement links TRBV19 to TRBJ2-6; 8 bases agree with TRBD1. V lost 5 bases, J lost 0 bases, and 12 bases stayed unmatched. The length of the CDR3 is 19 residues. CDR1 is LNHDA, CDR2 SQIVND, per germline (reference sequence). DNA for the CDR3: TGTGCCAGTAGTCCACGGACAGGGATCGTTGCCTCTGGGGCCAACGTCCTGACTTTC. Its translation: CASSPRTGIVASGANVLTF.

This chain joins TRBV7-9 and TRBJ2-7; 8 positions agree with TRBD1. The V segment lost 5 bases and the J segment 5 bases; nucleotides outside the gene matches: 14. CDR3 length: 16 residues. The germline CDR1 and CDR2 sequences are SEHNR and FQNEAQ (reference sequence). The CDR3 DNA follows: TGTGCCAGCAGCCGGATACGGGCGACAGGGGAGGACGAGCAGTACTTC. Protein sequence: CASSRIRATGEDEQYF.

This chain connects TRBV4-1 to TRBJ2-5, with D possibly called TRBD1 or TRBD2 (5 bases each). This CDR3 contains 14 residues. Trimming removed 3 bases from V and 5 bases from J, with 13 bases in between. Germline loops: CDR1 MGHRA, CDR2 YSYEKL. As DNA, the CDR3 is TGCGCCAGCAGCCAGCACGGGACCTCGGAGACCCAGTACTTC. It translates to CASSQHGTSETQYF.

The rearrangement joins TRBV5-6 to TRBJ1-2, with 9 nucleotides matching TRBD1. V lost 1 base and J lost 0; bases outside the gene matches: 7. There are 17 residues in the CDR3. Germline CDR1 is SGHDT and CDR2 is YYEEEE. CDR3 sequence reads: CASSLWRQGVANYGYTF. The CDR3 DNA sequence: TGTGCCAGCAGCTTGTGGAGACAGGGGGTGGCTAACTATGGCTACACCTTC.

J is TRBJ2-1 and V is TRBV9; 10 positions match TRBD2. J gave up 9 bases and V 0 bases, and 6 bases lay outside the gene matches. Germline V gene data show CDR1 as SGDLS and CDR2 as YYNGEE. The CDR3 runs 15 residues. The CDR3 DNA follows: TGTGCCAGCAGCGTAGAACTAGCGGGACCCAGTGAGCAGTTCTTC. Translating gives CASSVELAGPSEQFF. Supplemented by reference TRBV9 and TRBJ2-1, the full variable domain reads DSGVTQTPKHLITATGQRVTLRCSPRSGDLSVYWYQQSLDQGLQFLIQYYNGEERAKGNILERFSAQQFPDLHSELNLSSLELGDSALYFCASSVELAGPSEQFFGPGTRLTVL.

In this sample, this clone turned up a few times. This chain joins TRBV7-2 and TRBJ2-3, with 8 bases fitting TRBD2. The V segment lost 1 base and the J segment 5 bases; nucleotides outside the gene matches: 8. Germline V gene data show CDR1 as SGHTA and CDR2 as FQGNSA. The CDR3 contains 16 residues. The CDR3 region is CASSLVGTRGGDTQYF. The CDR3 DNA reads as TGTGCCAGCAGCTTAGTGGGGACTAGGGGAGGAGATACGCAGTATTTT.

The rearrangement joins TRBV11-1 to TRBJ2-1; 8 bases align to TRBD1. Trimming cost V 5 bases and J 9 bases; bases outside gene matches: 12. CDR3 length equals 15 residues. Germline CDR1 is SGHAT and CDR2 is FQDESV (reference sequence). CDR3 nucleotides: TGTGCCAGCAGCCCGGGACAGGTGGGATATGTTGAGCAGTTCTTC. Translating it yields CASSPGQVGYVEQFF.

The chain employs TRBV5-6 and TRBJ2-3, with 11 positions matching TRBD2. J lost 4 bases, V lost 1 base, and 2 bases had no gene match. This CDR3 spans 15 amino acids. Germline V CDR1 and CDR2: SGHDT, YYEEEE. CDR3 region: CASSLTSGSSDTQYF. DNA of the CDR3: TGTGCCAGCAGCTTGACTAGCGGGAGCTCAGATACGCAGTATTTT. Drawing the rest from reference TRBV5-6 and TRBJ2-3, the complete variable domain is DAGVTQSPTHLIKTRGQQVTLRCSPKSGHDTVSWYQQALGQGPQFIFQYYEEEERQRGNFPDRFSGHQFPNYSSELNVNALLLGDSALYLCASSLTSGSSDTQYFGPGTRLTVL.

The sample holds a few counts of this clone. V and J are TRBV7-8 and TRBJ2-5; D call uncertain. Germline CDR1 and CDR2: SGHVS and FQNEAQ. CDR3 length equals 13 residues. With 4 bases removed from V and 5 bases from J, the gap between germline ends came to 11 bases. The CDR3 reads CASSSISMETQYF. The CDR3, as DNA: TGTGCCAGCAGCTCGATAAGCATGGAGACCCAGTACTTC.

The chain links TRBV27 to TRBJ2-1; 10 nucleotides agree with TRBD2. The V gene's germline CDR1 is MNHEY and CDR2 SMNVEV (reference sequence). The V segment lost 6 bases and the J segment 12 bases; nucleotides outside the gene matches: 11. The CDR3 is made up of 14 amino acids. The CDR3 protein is CASRKSALAGAQFF. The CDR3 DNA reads TGTGCCAGCAGAAAAAGCGCCCTAGCGGGGGCGCAGTTCTTC.

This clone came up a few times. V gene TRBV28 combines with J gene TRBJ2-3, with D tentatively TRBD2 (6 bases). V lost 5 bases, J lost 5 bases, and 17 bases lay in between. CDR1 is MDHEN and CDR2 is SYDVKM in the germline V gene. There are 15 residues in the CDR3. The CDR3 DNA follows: TGTGCCAGCAGTCCCGGCGGGGTTCGCCAAGATACGCAGTATTTT. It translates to CASSPGGVRQDTQYF.

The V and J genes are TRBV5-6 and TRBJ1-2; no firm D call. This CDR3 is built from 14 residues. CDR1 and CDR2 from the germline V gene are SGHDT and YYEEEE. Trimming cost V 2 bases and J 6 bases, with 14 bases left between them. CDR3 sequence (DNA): TGTGCCAGCAGCTTCTATAGGGTGGCCCATGGCTACACCTTC. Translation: CASSFYRVAHGYTF.

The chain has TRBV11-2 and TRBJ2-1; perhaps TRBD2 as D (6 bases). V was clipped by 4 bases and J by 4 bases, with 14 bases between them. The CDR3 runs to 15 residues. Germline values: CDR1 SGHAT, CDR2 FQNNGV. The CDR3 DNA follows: TGTGCCAGCAGCTCCGCGGGACGCACTTACAATGAGCAGTTCTTC. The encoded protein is CASSSAGRTYNEQFF. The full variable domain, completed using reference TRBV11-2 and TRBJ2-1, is EAGVAQSPRYKIIEKRQSVAFWCNPISGHATLYWYQQILGQGPKLLIQFQNNGVVDDSQLPKDRFSAERLKGVDSTLKIQPAKLEDSAVYLCASSSAGRTYNEQFFGPGTRLTVL.

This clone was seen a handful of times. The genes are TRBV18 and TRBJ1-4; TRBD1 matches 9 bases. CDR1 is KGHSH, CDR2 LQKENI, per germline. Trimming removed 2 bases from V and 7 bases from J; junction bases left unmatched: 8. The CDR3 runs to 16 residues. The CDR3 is CASSPGTGTGREKLFF. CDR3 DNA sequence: TGTGCCAGCTCACCAGGCACTGGGACAGGGCGTGAAAAACTGTTTTTT.

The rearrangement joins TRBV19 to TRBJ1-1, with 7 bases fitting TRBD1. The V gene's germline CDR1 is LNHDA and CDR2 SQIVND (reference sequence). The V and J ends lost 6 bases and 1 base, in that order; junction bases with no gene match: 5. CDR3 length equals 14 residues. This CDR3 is CASSSDRENTEAFF. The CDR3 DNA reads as TGTGCCAGTAGCTCAGACAGGGAGAACACTGAAGCTTTCTTT.

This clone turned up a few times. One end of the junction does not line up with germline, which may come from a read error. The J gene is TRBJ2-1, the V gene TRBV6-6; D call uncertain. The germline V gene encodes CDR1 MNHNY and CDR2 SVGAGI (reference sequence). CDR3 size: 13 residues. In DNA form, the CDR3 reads TGTGCCAGCAGTGACTCCAACGCCAATGAGCAGTTCTTC. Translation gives CASSDSNANEQFF.

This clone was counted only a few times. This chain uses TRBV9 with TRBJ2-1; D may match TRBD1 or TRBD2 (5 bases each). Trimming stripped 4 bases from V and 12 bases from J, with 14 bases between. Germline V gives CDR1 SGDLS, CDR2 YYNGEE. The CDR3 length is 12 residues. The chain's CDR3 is CASSTPGLGQFF. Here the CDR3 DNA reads TGTGCCAGCAGCACCCCGGGGCTCGGGCAGTTCTTC.

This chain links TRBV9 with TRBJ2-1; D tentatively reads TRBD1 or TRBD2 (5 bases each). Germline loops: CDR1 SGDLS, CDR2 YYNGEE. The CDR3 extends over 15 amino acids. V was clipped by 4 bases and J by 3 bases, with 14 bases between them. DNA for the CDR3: TGTGCCAGCAGCAGGCCGGGGACCATCTACAATGAGCAGTTCTTC. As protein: CASSRPGTIYNEQFF.

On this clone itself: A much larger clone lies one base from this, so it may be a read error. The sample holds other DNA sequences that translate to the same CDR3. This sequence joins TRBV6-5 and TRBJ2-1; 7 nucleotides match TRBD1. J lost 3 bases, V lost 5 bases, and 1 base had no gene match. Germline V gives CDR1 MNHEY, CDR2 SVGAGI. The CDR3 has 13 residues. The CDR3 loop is CASSRDSYNEQFF. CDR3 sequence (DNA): TGTGCCAGCAGTCGGGACAGCTACAATGAGCAGTTCTTC.